This paragraph reports one T cell receptor (beta chain). Its antigen remains unknown. PCR involved 60 Vbeta and 13 Jbeta primers. In the original processing: Later, an analysis found about 77 million unique TCR beta chains, and about 9.9 million of these were shared. Clones were read by immunoSEQ multiplex PCR, and TCRdb kept only the in-frame ones, dropping some. D and trimming come from the DNA, and the V and J calls and clone size come from that table. The sample table sets out about 110,000 clones. This sample is drawn from a study of cytomegalovirus exposure and HLA in healthy donors. Study findings and constraints: TCR beta V- and J-gene trimming was later associated with a missense DCLRE1C variant.

This CDR3 has 15 amino acids. Germline CDR1 and CDR2: SGHAT and FQNNGV. Trimming left V 4 bases short and J 3 bases short, with 16 bases between. The gene calls are TRBV11-2 and TRBJ2-7, with D uncertain. This TCR was recovered from a man under 40 in good health and CMV-seronegative. Input material: PBMCs. The CDR3 reads CASSSEAAAHYEQYF. The CDR3 bases are TGTGCCAGCAGCTCAGAGGCGGCGGCCCACTACGAGCAGTACTTC. The variable domain in full, with the rest retrieved from reference TRBV11-2 and TRBJ2-7, is EAGVAQSPRYKIIEKRQSVAFWCNPISGHATLYWYQQILGQGPKLLIQFQNNGVVDDSQLPKDRFSAERLKGVDSTLKIQPAKLEDSAVYLCASSSEAAAHYEQYFGPGTRLTVT.